The 19 T cell receptor beta chains below all came from one sample that was sequenced in a study of PD-L1 blockade in urothelial cancer. Using immunoSEQ multiplex PCR, the repertoire was profiled, and TCRdb retains in-frame clones only, with some absent. The table has roughly 20,000 clones, 85% to 90% seen once; the top ten hold about 16%. The source material was PBMCs, sampled around atezolizumab (anti-PD-L1) treatment. These receptors came from a woman aged 60 to 75 with urothelial cancer.

The rearrangement joins TRBV9 to TRBJ2-5; D possibly corresponds to TRBD1 (6 bases). Germline CDR1 is SGDLS and CDR2 is YYNGEE. This CDR3 comprises 15 residues. Trimming removed 3 bases at V and 2 bases at J, with 14 bases between. DNA of the CDR3: TGTGCCAGCAGCGGCAGGGGAGCGGCTCAAGAGACCCAGTACTTC. Its protein product is CASSGRGAAQETQYF.

The chain uses TRBV5-1 and TRBJ1-2; 8 bases match TRBD1. V gave up 2 bases and J gave up 5 bases; unmatched junction bases: 5. The CDR3 is 14 residues long. Germline loops: CDR1 SGHRS, CDR2 YFSETQ. The CDR3 DNA is TGCGCCAGCAGCTTTTCCGGGACAGGATATGGCTACACCTTC. This translates into CASSFSGTGYGYTF.

The rearrangement joins TRBV4-2 to TRBJ1-4; 7 bases are a match to TRBD1. This CDR3 spans 18 amino acids. V lost 0 bases, J lost 7 bases, and 14 bases stayed unmatched. Germline V gene sequence: CDR1 LGHNA, CDR2 YNFKEQ. The CDR3 region has the DNA TGTGCCAGCAGCCAAGATCAACTAGGGGGCAGGGTGGGTGAAAAACTGTTTTTT. This translates into CASSQDQLGGRVGEKLFF.

The chain carries TRBV7-9 and TRBJ2-5; 8 bases fit TRBD1. V lost 5 bases, J lost 12 bases, and 8 bases stayed unmatched. CDR1 is SEHNR, CDR2 FQNEAQ, per germline (reference sequence). The CDR3 spans 12 residues. CDR3 in DNA: TGTGCCAGCAGCCCGGACAGGGTGTTGAAGTACTTC. This encodes CASSPDRVLKYF.

The chain couples TRBV25-1 to TRBJ1-3, with D maybe TRBD1 (5 bases). CDR1 and CDR2 from the germline V gene are MGHDK and SYGVNS. This CDR3 spans 13 amino acids. Between the trimmed V and J ends, which lost 7 bases and 3 bases, there was a span of 10 bases. The CDR3 region has the DNA TGTGCCAGCACTTTGACAGATGGAAACACCATATATTTT. Translation: CASTLTDGNTIYF. The whole variable domain, remainder taken from reference TRBV25-1 and TRBJ1-3, is EADIYQTPRYLVIGTGKKITLECSQTMGHDKMYWYQQDPGMELHLIHYSYGVNSTEKGDLSSESTVSRIRTEHFPLTLESARPSHTSQYLCASTLTDGNTIYFGEGSWLTVV.

This chain uses TRBV6-6 with TRBJ2-5; D is perhaps TRBD2 (5 bases). CDR3 length: 15 residues. The V and J ends lost 4 bases and 5 bases respectively, with 17 bases between them. CDR1 is MNHNY and CDR2 is SVGAGI in the germline V gene (reference sequence). CDR3 sequence reads: CASSWGALGKETQYF. As DNA, the CDR3 is TGTGCCAGCAGTTGGGGAGCCCTAGGGAAGGAGACCCAGTACTTC.

The chain joins TRBV27 to TRBJ2-1; TRBD1 is a possible D gene (6 bases). V lost 0 bases and J lost 9, with 9 bases in between. Germline CDR1 reads MNHEY; CDR2 reads SMNVEV (reference sequence). The length of the CDR3 is 13 residues. The CDR3 DNA reads as TGTGCCAGCAGTTTATCAGGGGGACCTGAGCAGTTCTTC. Its protein is CASSLSGGPEQFF.

This chain uses TRBV28 with TRBJ1-1; no clear D. The V gene's germline CDR1 is MDHEN and CDR2 SYDVKM. CDR3 size: 12 residues. Trimming left V 3 bases short and J 10 bases short, with 12 bases between. CDR3 coding DNA: TGTGCCAGCAGTTTGTTGCGGATTGGAGCTTTCTTT. Its protein product is CASSLLRIGAFF.

This chain joins TRBV27 and TRBJ1-1, with 9 bases fitting TRBD1. Germline CDR1 MNHEY, CDR2 SMNVEV (reference sequence). The CDR3 covers 17 residues. The junction had 12 bases not matched to a gene; V was cut back by 5 bases and J by 2 bases. CDR3 nucleotide sequence: TGTGCCAGCAGTCCATACATATCGACAGGGGGAAACACTGAAGCTTTCTTT. It codes for CASSPYISTGGNTEAFF.

CDR3: CASSYPTILYF. For the CDR3, the DNA is TGTGCCAGCAGTTATCCGACAATCCTTTACTTC. The rearrangement uses TRBV6-5 and TRBJ2-5; no definite D call. Trimming shortened V by 3 bases and J by 14 bases, and 13 bases separated the two germline ends. Germline V gives CDR1 MNHEY, CDR2 SVGAGI. The CDR3 loop spans 11 amino acids.

The rearrangement joins TRBV11-2 to TRBJ1-2; no clear D. Germline lookup yields CDR1 SGHAT and CDR2 FQNNGV. The CDR3 spans 13 residues. Trimming shortened V by 5 bases and J by 8 bases, and 15 bases separated the two germline ends. The CDR3 reads CASSPGGLEGYTF. The CDR3 DNA follows: TGTGCCAGCAGCCCCGGAGGGTTGGAAGGCTACACCTTC.

In DNA, the CDR3 is TGTGCCAGCAGCTTGTCAACGGGGTCTGGAAACACCATATATTTT. As protein: CASSLSTGSGNTIYF. This chain uses TRBV5-4 with TRBJ1-3; D not certain. The CDR3 is made up of 15 amino acids. Germline loops: CDR1 SGHNT, CDR2 YYREEE (reference sequence). The V end was cut by 1 base, the J end by 1 base, with 9 bases between.

This rearrangement joins TRBV5-1 to TRBJ2-7; 9 bases match TRBD1. The V and J ends lost 5 bases and 3 bases, in that order; junction bases with no gene match: 9. The germline V gene encodes CDR1 SGHRS and CDR2 YFSETQ. The CDR3 is 15 residues long. In nucleotides, the CDR3 is TGCGCCAGCAGGACAGGGGGTTCTTCAGTCTACGAGCAGTACTTC. Translation: CASRTGGSSVYEQYF.

The chain uses TRBV19 and TRBJ2-5; D is perhaps TRBD2 (5 bases). The V gene lost 1 base and the J gene lost 2 bases, with 8 bases spanning the gap. Per the germline V gene, CDR1 is LNHDA and CDR2 is SQIVND (reference sequence). This CDR3 is built from 14 residues. CDR3 DNA sequence: TGTGCCAGTAGTATAGTTCCGGGACAAGAGACCCAGTACTTC. Its protein is CASSIVPGQETQYF.

V gene TRBV25-1 combines with J gene TRBJ2-1; 7 bases align to TRBD2. The CDR3 contains 16 residues. Germline V lookup: CDR1 MGHDK, CDR2 SYGVNS. The trim removed 3 bases at V and 9 bases at J, leaving 14 bases unmatched. Written as DNA, the CDR3 is TGTGCCAGCAGTGATCCTGGGGGAGGGACCTCAGGTGAGCAGTTCTTC. It specifies CASSDPGGGTSGEQFF.

V usage is TRBV19 and J usage is TRBJ2-6, with D uncertain. Germline V gene data show CDR1 as LNHDA and CDR2 as SQIVND (reference sequence). The germline V and J ends were trimmed by 4 bases and 4 bases, with 2 bases remaining between them. The CDR3 loop spans 12 amino acids. CDR3 loop: CASSTGANVLTF. As DNA, the CDR3 is TGTGCCAGTAGTACGGGGGCCAACGTCCTGACTTTC.

V usage is TRBV5-1 and J usage is TRBJ1-2, with 8 nucleotides matching TRBD1. Trimming took 1 base from V and 4 from J; bases not matched to a gene: 9. CDR3 length: 16 residues. Germline V gene sequence: CDR1 SGHRS, CDR2 YFSETQ. The CDR3 coding sequence is TGCGCCAGCAGCTTGAGCTCCCAGGGGGCCTTCTATGGCTACACCTTC. This sequence encodes CASSLSSQGAFYGYTF.

The chain uses TRBV10-2 and TRBJ1-1; maybe TRBD1 (5 bases). Germline V gene data show CDR1 as WSHSY and CDR2 as SAAADI. Trimming took 0 bases from V and 6 from J, leaving 11 bases between them. CDR3 length: 14 amino acids. The CDR3 nucleotides read TGCGCCAGCAGTGAGTCTCAGGGTTGGTCTGAAGCTTTCTTT. Its protein product is CASSESQGWSEAFF.

The chain combines TRBV7-6 with TRBJ2-7, with 10 bases fitting TRBD1. J gave up 3 bases and V 4 bases, and 6 bases lay outside the gene matches. Germline V lookup: CDR1 SGHVS, CDR2 FNYEAQ. The CDR3 spans 15 residues. The CDR3 DNA reads as TGTGCCAGCAGCTCAGACAGGGGGCCTTTCTACGAGCAGTACTTC. It specifies CASSSDRGPFYEQYF.